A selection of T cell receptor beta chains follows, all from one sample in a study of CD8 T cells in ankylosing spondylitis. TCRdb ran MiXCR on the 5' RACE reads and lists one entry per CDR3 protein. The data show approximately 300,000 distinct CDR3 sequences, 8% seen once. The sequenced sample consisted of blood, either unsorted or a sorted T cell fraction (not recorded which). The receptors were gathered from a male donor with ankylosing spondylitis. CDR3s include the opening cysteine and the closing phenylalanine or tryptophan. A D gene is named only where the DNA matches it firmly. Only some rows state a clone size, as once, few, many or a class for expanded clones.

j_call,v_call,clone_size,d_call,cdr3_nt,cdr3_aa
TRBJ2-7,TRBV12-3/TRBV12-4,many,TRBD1,TGTGCCAGCAGTCGGACGACAGGGTGGGACGAGCAGTACTTC,CASSRTTGWDEQYF
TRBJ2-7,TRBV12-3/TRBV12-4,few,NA,TGTGCCAGCAGTCCCGGGGCGGCCGACTCCTACGAGCAGTACTTC,CASSPGAADSYEQYF
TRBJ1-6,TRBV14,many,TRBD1,TGTGCCAGCAGCCCCAGGGACAGGGTTTTTTCACCCCTCCACTTT,CASSPRDRVFSPLHF
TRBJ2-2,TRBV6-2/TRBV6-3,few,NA,TGTGCCAGCCGGCTGAGGGGGGGCACCGGGGAGCTGTTTTTT,CASRLRGGTGELFF
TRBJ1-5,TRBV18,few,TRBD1,TGTGCCAGCTCACCGCCGACAGGGGGGCTCTCAGGTGATCAGCCCCAGCATTTT,CASSPPTGGLSGDQPQHF
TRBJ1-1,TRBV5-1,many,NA,TGCGCCAGCAGACATGACATGTTCGTCACTGAAGCTTTCTTT,CASRHDMFVTEAFF
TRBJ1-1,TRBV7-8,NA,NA,TGTGCCAGCAGCTTCGGGGCGGCAGTGAACACTGAAGCTTTCTTT,CASSFGAAVNTEAFF
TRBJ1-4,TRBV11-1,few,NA,TGTGCCAGCAGCTTCTCCTACATGATCCCGGAGGACCCAGGTGAACTGTTTTTT,CASSFSYMIPEDPGELFF
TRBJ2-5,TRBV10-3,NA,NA,TGTGCCATCAGCTTCGCGGTAGAGGGGAGTGAGACCCAGTACTTC,CAISFAVEGSETQYF
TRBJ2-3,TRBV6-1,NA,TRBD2,TGTGCCAGCAGTGTAAGGACTAGCGGGAGTCCAGATACGCAGTATTTT,CASSVRTSGSPDTQYF
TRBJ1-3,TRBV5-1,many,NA,TGCGCCAGCAGCTTGGAGCTCGGGAGTTCTGGAAACACCATATATTTT,CASSLELGSSGNTIYF
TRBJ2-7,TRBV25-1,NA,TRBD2,TGTGCCAGCAGTGTCCATAGCGGGCACGAGCAGTACTTC,CASSVHSGHEQYF
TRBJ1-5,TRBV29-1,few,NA,TGCAGCGTTTATGTGGGGGGCAATCAGCCCCAGCATTTT,CSVYVGGNQPQHF
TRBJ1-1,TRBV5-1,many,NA,TGCGCCAGCAGCTTGATGCCCGTTGCTGACACTGAAGCTTTCTTT,CASSLMPVADTEAFF
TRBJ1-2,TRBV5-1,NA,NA,TGCGCCAGCAGCTTGAAACAGGGCGGCGACTTCGACTATGGCTACACCTTC,CASSLKQGGDFDYGYTF
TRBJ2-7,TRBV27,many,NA,NA,CASSLGTGGTYEQYF
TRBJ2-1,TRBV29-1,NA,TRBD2,TGCAGCGTTGTGGAGGCGGGAGCTAGTTCCTACAATGAGCAGTTCTTC,CSVVEAGASSYNEQFF
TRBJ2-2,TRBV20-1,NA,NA,TGCAGTGCTAGGGACTATCAATCATTTCCTTCCGCGAACACCGGGGAGCTGTTTTTT,CSARDYQSFPSANTGELFF
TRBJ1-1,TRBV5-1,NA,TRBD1,TGCGCCAGCAGCGGGGGACAGGGAACGCACACTGAAGCTTTCTTT,CASSGGQGTHTEAFF
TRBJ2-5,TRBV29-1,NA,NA,TGCAGCGCATCACGCAGCAGGGAGTGGTCAGAGACCCAGTACTTC,CSASRSREWSETQYF
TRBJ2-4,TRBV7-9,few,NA,TGTGCCAGCAGCTTAGTACACCCCCTAGCCAAAAACATTCAGTACTTC,CASSLVHPLAKNIQYF
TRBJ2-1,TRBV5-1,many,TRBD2,TGCGCCAGCCGTAGCGGGAGGGGCTACAATGAGCAGTTCTTC,CASRSGRGYNEQFF
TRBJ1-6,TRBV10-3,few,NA,TGTGCCATCAGTGACCGGGATTCGGATTCACCCCTCCACTTT,CAISDRDSDSPLHF
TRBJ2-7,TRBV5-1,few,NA,TGCGCCAGCCAGCTTGTTATGGGGCCGCTCGAGGAGCAGTACTTC,CASQLVMGPLEEQYF
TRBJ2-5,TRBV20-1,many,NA,TGCAGTGCCGGACTGTATATGGAGACCCAGTACTTC,CSAGLYMETQYF
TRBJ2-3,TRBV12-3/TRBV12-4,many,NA,TGTGCCAGCAGTCTAGGTGGAGATACGCAGTATTTT,CASSLGGDTQYF
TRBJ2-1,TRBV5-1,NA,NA,TGCGCCAGCACCAAGGAAGGGGTCTCCTACAATGAGCAGTTCTTC,CASTKEGVSYNEQFF
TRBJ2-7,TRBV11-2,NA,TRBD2,TGTGCCAGCAGGCGGGAGTCCGACGAGCAGTACTTC,CASRRESDEQYF
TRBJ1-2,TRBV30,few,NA,TGTGCCTGGACAATACCTCCCACGTATGGCTACACCTTC,CAWTIPPTYGYTF
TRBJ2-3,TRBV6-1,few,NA,TGTGCCAGCAGTGAAGGCGGTGGAGCAGATACGCAGTATTTT,CASSEGGGADTQYF
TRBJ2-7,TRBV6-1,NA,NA,TGTGCCAGCAGCCGCCCCAGGGCGGGAATTTCCTACGAGCAGTACTTC,CASSRPRAGISYEQYF
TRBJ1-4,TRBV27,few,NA,TGTGCCAGCACCCCATCGGGAGTCCTTAATGAAAAACTGTTTTTT,CASTPSGVLNEKLFF
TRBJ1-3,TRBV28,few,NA,TGTGCCATTATGAAGACAGGAAACACCATATATTTT,CAIMKTGNTIYF
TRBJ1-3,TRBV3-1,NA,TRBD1,TGTGCCAGCAGCCAAGAAAGGGCGAAACAGGGGGCGAAAGGAAACACCATATATTTT,CASSQERAKQGAKGNTIYF
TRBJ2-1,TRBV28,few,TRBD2,TGTGCCAGCACCGTGGGACTAGCGGTTTACAATGAGCAGTTCTTC,CASTVGLAVYNEQFF
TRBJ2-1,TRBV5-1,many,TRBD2,TGCGCCAGCAGCTTGGCCCGGGGCGGGAGGAACAATGAGCAGTTCTTC,CASSLARGGRNNEQFF
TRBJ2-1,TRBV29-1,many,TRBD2,TGCAGCGCCGAGACTAGCGGGAGTTTCTACAATGAGCAGTTCTTC,CSAETSGSFYNEQFF
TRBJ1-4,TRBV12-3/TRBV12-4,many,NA,TGTGCCAGCAGCCAGCAATATAATGAAAAACTGTTTTTT,CASSQQYNEKLFF
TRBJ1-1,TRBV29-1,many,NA,TGCAGCGTTTATTCCGGACAGAACACTGAAGCTTTCTTT,CSVYSGQNTEAFF
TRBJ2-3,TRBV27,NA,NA,TGTGCCAGCAGTTTAGCGGGACAGTACACAGATACGCAGTATTTT,CASSLAGQYTDTQYF
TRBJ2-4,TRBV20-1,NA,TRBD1,TGCAGTGCTAGTATTCGGACAGGGGCTGGGATTCAGTACTTC,CSASIRTGAGIQYF
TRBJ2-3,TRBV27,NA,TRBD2,TGTGCCAGCACCCCGGGACTAGCGAACACAGATACGCAGTATTTT,CASTPGLANTDTQYF
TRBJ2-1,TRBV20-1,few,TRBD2,TGCAGTGCGCGCCTCAGCGGGAGTTACTCCAATGAGCAGTTCTTC,CSARLSGSYSNEQFF
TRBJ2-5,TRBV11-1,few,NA,TGTGCCAGCAGCTTAGCGCAGCGGTGGCAGAGCAACCAAGAGACCCAGTACTTC,CASSLAQRWQSNQETQYF
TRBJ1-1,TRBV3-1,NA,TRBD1,TGTGCCAGCAGCCAAGATTTGGACAGGGCTGAAGCTTTCTTT,CASSQDLDRAEAFF
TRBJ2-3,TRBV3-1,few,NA,TGTGCCAGCAGCCAAGGACTAACGGTTGGAGATACGCAGTATTTT,CASSQGLTVGDTQYF
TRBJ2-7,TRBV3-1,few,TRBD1,TGTGCCAGCAGCCATACCGGGACAGGGCGCGAGGAGCAGTACTTC,CASSHTGTGREEQYF
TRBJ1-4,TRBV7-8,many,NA,TGTGCCAGCAGCTCGGGACGGCGAAATGAAAAACTGTTTTTT,CASSSGRRNEKLFF
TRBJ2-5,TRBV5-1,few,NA,TGCGCCAGCAGCTTGATGGCGGCAGGTGGACAAGAGACCCAGTACTTC,CASSLMAAGGQETQYF
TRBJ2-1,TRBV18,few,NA,TGTGCCAGCTCACCAGCGGGAACTTACAATGAGCAGTTCTTC,CASSPAGTYNEQFF
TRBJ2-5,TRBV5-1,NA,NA,TGCGCCAGCAGCTTGGAGGGTATATTGGCACAAGAGACCCAGTACTTC,CASSLEGILAQETQYF
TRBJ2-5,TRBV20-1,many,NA,TGCAGTGCTAGAGATTGGGAGACCCAGTACTTC,CSARDWETQYF
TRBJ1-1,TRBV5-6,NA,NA,TGTGCCATCAGCCTCCGCCGGGGCGTAACTGAAGCTTTCTTT,CAISLRRGVTEAFF
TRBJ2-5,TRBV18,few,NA,TGTGCCAGCTCACTCCAGGTCCAAGAGACCCAGTACTTC,CASSLQVQETQYF
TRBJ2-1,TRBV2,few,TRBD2,TGTGCCAGCAGGGGTAGCGGGCAGGTACGGAATGAGCAGTTCTTC,CASRGSGQVRNEQFF